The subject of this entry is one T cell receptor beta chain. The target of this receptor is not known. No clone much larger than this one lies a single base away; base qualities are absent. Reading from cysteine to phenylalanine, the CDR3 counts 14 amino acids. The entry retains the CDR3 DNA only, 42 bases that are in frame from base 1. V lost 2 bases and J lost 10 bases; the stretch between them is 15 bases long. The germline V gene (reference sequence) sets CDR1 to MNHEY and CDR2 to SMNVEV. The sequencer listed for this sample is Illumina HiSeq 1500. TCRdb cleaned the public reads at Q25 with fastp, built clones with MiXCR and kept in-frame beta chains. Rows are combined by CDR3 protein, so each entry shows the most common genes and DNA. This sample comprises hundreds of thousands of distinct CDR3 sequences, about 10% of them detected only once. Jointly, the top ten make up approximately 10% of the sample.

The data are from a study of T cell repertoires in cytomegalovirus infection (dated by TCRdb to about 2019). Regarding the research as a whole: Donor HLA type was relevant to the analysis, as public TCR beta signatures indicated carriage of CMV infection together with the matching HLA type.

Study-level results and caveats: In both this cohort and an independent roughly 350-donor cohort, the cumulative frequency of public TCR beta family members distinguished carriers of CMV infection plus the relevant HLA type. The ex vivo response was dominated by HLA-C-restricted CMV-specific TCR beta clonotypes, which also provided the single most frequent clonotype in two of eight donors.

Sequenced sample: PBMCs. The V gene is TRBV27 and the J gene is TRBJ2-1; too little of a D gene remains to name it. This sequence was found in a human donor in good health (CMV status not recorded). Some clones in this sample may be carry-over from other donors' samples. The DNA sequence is TGTGCCAGCAGTTTAGGGCCCGGCCGGTTGGAGCAGTTCTTC. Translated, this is CASSLGPGRLEQFF.